The clone carrying this T cell receptor (beta chain) was counted between two and nine times. V lost 3 bases and J 3 bases, leaving 3 bases between the germline ends. Germline assignment: CDR1 KGHSH and CDR2 LQKENI. This CDR3 comprises 12 residues. An amount of RNA that ranged from roughly 0.5 to 1 ug was reverse transcribed with random hexamers. By means of immunoSEQ multiplex PCR, TCR beta CDR3 spanning 54 Vbeta and 13 Jbeta underwent amplification. In TCRdb, the immunoSEQ multiplex PCR reads were re-called with MiXCR into one record per CDR3 protein. The data hold 200,000 to 250,000 distinct CDR3 sequences, with 95% observed a single time. The data originate from a study of CD8 T cells in Susac syndrome.

The V gene is TRBV18, the J gene TRBJ1-5; D gene unclear. This clonotype was sampled from a human donor with multiple sclerosis. Material for sequencing was CD4+ T cells from PBMCs. CDR3 sequence (DNA): TGTGCCAGCTCACCGGACAATCAGCCCCAGCATTTT. It yields the protein CASSPDNQPQHF.